Below, 9 T cell receptor beta chains from the same sample are listed, as sequenced in a study of T cell responses to AZD1222 COVID-19 vaccine. Assay used: immunoSEQ multiplex PCR; TCRdb lists only in-frame clones, some missing. The repertoire holds about 160,000 clones, with approximately 90% as singletons. The sequencing here drew on peripheral blood, taken 28 days after the second AZD1222 dose. The source is an adult who received the AZD1222 COVID-19 vaccine.

V gene TRBV12-3 or TRBV12-4 combines with J gene TRBJ2-5; D gene unclear. V was clipped by 7 bases and J by 7 bases, with 16 bases between them. The CDR3 sequence is 13 residues long. The CDR3, as DNA: TGTGCCAGCATACCCCCTGGGTCCGGGACCCAGTACTTC. Translating gives CASIPPGSGTQYF.

This chain joins TRBV19 and TRBJ1-4, with D perhaps TRBD1 (5 bases). Trimming shortened V by 6 bases and J by 7 bases, and 15 bases separated the two germline ends. Germline assignment: CDR1 LNHDA and CDR2 SQIVND (reference sequence). CDR3 length: 14 residues. The CDR3 DNA is TGTGCCAGTAGGCCCGCAGGGTCTAGTGAAAAACTGTTTTTT. It translates to CASRPAGSSEKLFF.

This clone has a single count. CDR3 residues: CASSKGELTVAHEQYF. The DNA of the CDR3 is TGTGCCAGCAGCAAAGGGGAATTGACAGTAGCCCACGAGCAGTACTTC. The gene calls are TRBV21-1 and TRBJ2-7; TRBD1 is the table's D call, not checked against the DNA. TRBV21-1 is tagged as a pseudogene. The CDR3 spans 16 residues.

This chain joins TRBV2 and TRBJ2-1, with TRBD2 matching 8 bases. V lost 7 bases, J lost 2 bases, and 7 bases stayed unmatched. Germline CDR1 reads SNHLY; CDR2 reads FYNNEI. The CDR3 is made up of 15 amino acids. The DNA of the CDR3 is TGTGCCAGCACCTCCCGTAGCGGGACCTACAATGAGCAGTTCTTC. Its protein is CASTSRSGTYNEQFF.

The chain's CDR3 is CASSQAGGRNYGYTF. DNA for the CDR3: TGTGCCAGCAGCCAAGCCGGCGGCAGGAACTATGGCTACACCTTC. The J gene is TRBJ1-2, the V gene TRBV4-2; no definite D call. The germline gives CDR1 LGHNA, CDR2 YNFKEQ. The CDR3 length is 15 residues. V lost 1 base, J lost 2 bases, and 11 bases lay in between.

V gene TRBV5-1 combines with J gene TRBJ1-2; D is unclear. CDR3 length: 15 amino acids. V dropped 0 bases and J dropped 4 bases, with 13 bases sitting between them. CDR1 is SGHRS and CDR2 is YFSETQ in the germline V gene. CDR3 sequence reads: CASSLAGNTLYGYTF. CDR3 DNA sequence: TGCGCCAGCAGCTTGGCCGGGAATACCCTCTATGGCTACACCTTC. The full variable domain, completed using reference TRBV5-1 and TRBJ1-2, is KAGVTQTPRYLIKTRGQQVTLSCSPISGHRSVSWYQQTPGQGLQFLFEYFSETQRNKGNFPGRFSGRQFSNSRSEMNVSTLELGDSALYLCASSLAGNTLYGYTFGSGTRLTVV.

This CDR3 is CASSHYEQYF. CDR3 nucleotide sequence: TGTGCCAGCAGTCACTACGAGCAGTACTTC. This chain uses TRBV6-5 with TRBJ2-7, with unresolved D. The germline V and J ends were trimmed by 5 bases and 3 bases, with 2 bases remaining between them. Germline assignment: CDR1 MNHEY and CDR2 SVGAGI. CDR3 size: 10 residues.

The chain links TRBV5-6 to TRBJ2-7, with D perhaps TRBD2 (5 bases). V was pared by 2 bases and J by 6 bases, with 18 bases between. Germline CDR1 reads SGHDT; CDR2 reads YYEEEE. This CDR3 contains 15 residues. The CDR3: CASSFTLDWMSEQYF. The CDR3 DNA sequence: TGTGCCAGCAGCTTCACATTGGACTGGATGTCCGAGCAGTACTTC.

V gene TRBV23-1 combines with J gene TRBJ1-5, with 7 bases aligning to TRBD1. TRBV23-1 is annotated as an ORF whose role is uncertain. The CDR3 has 15 amino acids. After removal of 6 bases from V and 0 bases from J, the junction contained 5 bases not matched to a gene. The chain's CDR3 is CASSPDRASNQPQHF. CDR3 in DNA: TGCGCCAGCAGCCCTGACAGGGCTAGCAATCAGCCCCAGCATTTT.